This TCR beta chain was obtained from a study of blood T cell repertoires in COVID-19. V lost 1 base and J 4 bases, leaving 14 bases between the germline ends. The CDR3 covers 16 residues. The germline V gene has CDR1 MGHRA and CDR2 YSYEKL. Here immunoSEQ multiplex PCR was the method, and the copy in TCRdb shows in-frame clones only, minus some. Here the sample spans a few hundred thousand clones, 70% to 90% being singletons. The sample taken for sequencing was PBMCs or T cells enriched from blood (not recorded which). The clonotype was recovered from a woman aged 30 to 39 who had recovered from COVID-19. This chain connects TRBV4-1 to TRBJ2-1; weak D call: TRBD1 (5 bases). CDR3 coding DNA: TGCGCCAGCAGCCAAGGCCCCTTGACAGATTACAATGAGCAGTTCTTC. It is translated as CASSQGPLTDYNEQFF.